The T cell receptor beta chain described here comes from a study of cytomegalovirus exposure and HLA in healthy donors. General observations from the study: Most of the TCR beta V segments (in an earlier analysis) were productive either about 87% or about 30% of the time. CMV antigen specificity of three CMV-associated chains was confirmed in vitro.

Concerning this clone itself: Its antigen is as yet unknown.

Vbeta (60) and Jbeta (13) primers were used in the PCR. Sequenced by immunoSEQ multiplex PCR; TCRdb stores in-frame clones only, minus some. Found here are about 160,000 clones, about 75% of them singletons; the top ten hold approximately 7%. CDR3 length equals 16 residues. Looked up from germline, CDR1 is GTSNPN and CDR2 is SVGIG (reference sequence). The junction had 11 bases not matched to a gene; V was cut back by 1 base and J by 3 bases. Sample: PBMCs. This TCR was recovered from a male donor in good health and CMV-seropositive. This chain uses TRBV30 with TRBJ1-1, with 7 bases fitting TRBD1. The CDR3 loop is CAWSARTGVGDTEAFF. CDR3 DNA: TGTGCCTGGAGTGCCCGGACAGGTGTGGGGGACACTGAAGCTTTCTTT.